A selection of T cell receptor beta chains follows, all from one sample in a study of OX40 agonist ivuxolimab in advanced cancers. The method was immunoSEQ multiplex PCR; TCRdb's version includes in-frame clones alone and lacks a portion of them. The sample lists around 68,000 clones; around 85% were seen once. The specimen comprised CD4+ or CD8+ T cells sorted from blood, sampled in a trial of the OX40 agonist ivuxolimab. Every receptor here comes from an adult with an advanced solid tumor such as melanoma, head and neck, liver or kidney cancer. Each CDR3 is given with its conserved first and last residue. Each record gives: CDR3 protein, CDR3 DNA, J gene, CDR3 length, clone size, V gene, D gene. A D gene is named only where the DNA matches it firmly. Where a row states a size, it is once, few, many or the class of an expanded clone; other rows omit it.

CDR3aa: CASSPRTENEKLFF
CDR3nt: TGTGCCAGCAGCCCCAGGACGGAGAATGAAAAACTGTTTTTT
j_gene: TRBJ1-4
len: 14
abundance: few
v_gene: TRBV7-2
d_gene: -

CDR3aa: CASTLGGRGSYNEQFF
CDR3nt: TGTGCCAGCACCCTCGGGGGTCGGGGCTCCTACAATGAGCAGTTCTTC
j_gene: TRBJ2-1
len: 16
abundance: once
v_gene: TRBV7-9
d_gene: -

CDR3aa: CASSQTRYGYTF
CDR3nt: TGTGCCAGCAGCCAGACCCGCTATGGCTACACCTTC
j_gene: TRBJ1-2
len: 12
abundance: once
v_gene: TRBV14
d_gene: -

CDR3aa: CASSWGRTLNSPLHF
CDR3nt: TGTGCCAGCAGCTGGGGTCGGACCCTAAATTCACCCCTCCACTTT
j_gene: TRBJ1-6
len: 15
abundance: -
v_gene: TRBV11-2
d_gene: -

CDR3aa: CASSLAGGQETQYF
CDR3nt: TGCGCCAGCAGCTTGGCGGGGGGCCAAGAGACCCAGTACTTC
j_gene: TRBJ2-5
len: 14
abundance: -
v_gene: TRBV5-1
d_gene: TRBD2

CDR3aa: CASRGGNNEKLFF
CDR3nt: TGTGCCAGCAGAGGGGGTAATAATGAAAAACTGTTTTTT
j_gene: TRBJ1-4
len: 13
abundance: -
v_gene: TRBV6-6
d_gene: -

CDR3aa: CASREPGFMNTEAFF
CDR3nt: TGTGCCAGCAGAGAACCGGGGTTCATGAACACTGAAGCTTTCTTT
j_gene: TRBJ1-1
len: 15
abundance: few
v_gene: TRBV6-6
d_gene: -

CDR3aa: CASSIGIRGLAGGYNEQFF
CDR3nt: TGTGCCAGTAGTATAGGGATTCGAGGGCTAGCGGGGGGCTACAATGAGCAGTTCTTC
j_gene: TRBJ2-1
len: 19
abundance: -
v_gene: TRBV19
d_gene: TRBD2

CDR3aa: CASSLLANYNEQFF
CDR3nt: TGTGCCAGCAGCTTACTAGCAAACTACAATGAGCAGTTCTTC
j_gene: TRBJ2-1
len: 14
abundance: few
v_gene: TRBV7-2
d_gene: -

CDR3aa: CASTIEGMNTEAFF
CDR3nt: TGTGCCAGCACTATTGAGGGCATGAACACTGAAGCTTTCTTT
j_gene: TRBJ1-1
len: 14
abundance: -
v_gene: TRBV6-1
d_gene: -

CDR3aa: CASSSNSGGSSYNEQFF
CDR3nt: TGTGCCAGCAGCTCCAATAGCGGGGGGAGCTCCTACAATGAGCAGTTCTTC
j_gene: TRBJ2-1
len: 17
abundance: -
v_gene: TRBV11-2
d_gene: TRBD2

CDR3aa: CASSVTGVGETQYF
CDR3nt: TGTGCCAGCAGCGTGACAGGGGTTGGGGAGACCCAGTACTTC
j_gene: TRBJ2-5
len: 14
abundance: -
v_gene: TRBV5-6
d_gene: TRBD1

CDR3aa: CASSFGRGYSYEQYF
CDR3nt: TGTGCCAGCAGTTTCGGCAGGGGATACTCCTACGAGCAGTACTTC
j_gene: TRBJ2-7
len: 15
abundance: -
v_gene: TRBV27
d_gene: -

CDR3aa: CASSPNDPSGETQYF
CDR3nt: TGTGCCAGCTCACCGAACGATCCTAGCGGGGAGACCCAGTACTTC
j_gene: TRBJ2-5
len: 15
abundance: -
v_gene: TRBV18
d_gene: TRBD2

CDR3aa: CASSLDRETQYF
CDR3nt: TGTGCCAGCAGCTTAGACCGAGAGACCCAGTACTTC
j_gene: TRBJ2-5
len: 12
abundance: -
v_gene: TRBV7-2
d_gene: -

CDR3aa: CASSSGQTSTDTQYF
CDR3nt: TGCGCCAGCAGCTCGGGACAGACTAGCACAGATACGCAGTATTTT
j_gene: TRBJ2-3
len: 15
abundance: -
v_gene: TRBV5-1
d_gene: TRBD1

CDR3aa: CASSLPGTPYEQYF
CDR3nt: TGTGCCAGCTCACTACCCGGGACCCCCTACGAGCAGTACTTC
j_gene: TRBJ2-7
len: 14
abundance: -
v_gene: TRBV18
d_gene: -

CDR3aa: CAIGAEGAYEQYF
CDR3nt: TGTGCCATCGGGGCAGAAGGCGCCTACGAGCAGTACTTC
j_gene: TRBJ2-7
len: 13
abundance: -
v_gene: TRBV10-3
d_gene: -